Below are 7 T cell receptor beta chains sequenced from a single sample in a study of CD8 T cells in Susac syndrome. Random hexamers served to reverse transcribe roughly 0.5 to 1 ug RNA. MiXCR, run by TCRdb on the immunoSEQ multiplex PCR reads, gives a single entry per CDR3 protein. The sample shows roughly 150,000 distinct CDR3 sequences, nearly 97% of them seen only once. Source material: CD8+ T cells from PBMCs. These receptors came from a human donor with multiple sclerosis.

The rearrangement uses TRBV7-9 and TRBJ1-2; 8 bases match TRBD1. The germline CDR1 and CDR2 sequences are SEHNR and FQNEAQ (reference sequence). The CDR3 spans 13 residues. Trimming took 10 bases from V and 0 from J; bases not matched to a gene: 4. CDR3 residues: CATSDRANYGYTF. The CDR3 nucleotides are TGTGCCACCTCGGACAGGGCTAACTATGGCTACACCTTC. The full variable domain, with the rest looked up from reference TRBV7-9 and TRBJ1-2, is DTGVSQNPRHKITKRGQNVTFRCDPISEHNRLYWYRQTLGQGPEFLTYFQNEAQLEKSRLLSDRFSAERPKGSFSTLEIQRTEQGDSAMYLCATSDRANYGYTFGSGTRLTVV.

The rearrangement joins TRBV19 to TRBJ2-1, with D possibly matching TRBD1 (5 bases). Deletions cut 11 bases from V and 8 bases from J, with 16 bases between. Per the germline V gene, CDR1 is LNHDA and CDR2 is SQIVND (reference sequence). The length of the CDR3 is 12 residues. CDR3 in amino acids: CAPRGRGDEQFF. The CDR3 DNA reads as TGTGCCCCCCGAGGAAGGGGTGATGAGCAGTTCTTC.

The chain carries TRBV3-1 and TRBJ2-7, with TRBD2 as a possible D gene (6 bases). CDR3 length: 13 amino acids. V dropped 1 base and J dropped 3 bases, with 7 bases sitting between them. CDR1 and CDR2 from the germline V gene are LGHDT and YNNKEL (reference sequence). The CDR3: CASSQGEDYEQYF. Here the CDR3 DNA reads TGTGCCAGCAGCCAAGGGGAGGACTACGAGCAGTACTTC.

V gene TRBV5-1 combines with J gene TRBJ2-1; D unclear. This CDR3 is 13 amino acids long. V dropped 1 base and J dropped 8 bases, with 10 bases sitting between them. Germline CDR1 SGHRS, CDR2 YFSETQ. The DNA of the CDR3 is TGCGCCAGCAGCTTGTTAGGCGGCGATGAGCAGTTCTTC. It encodes CASSLLGGDEQFF.

The chain recombines TRBV29-1 with TRBJ2-3; maybe TRBD2 (6 bases). V shed 3 bases and J shed 1 base, with 11 bases lying between them. This CDR3 is built from 14 residues. Germline V gene lookup returns CDR1 SQVTM and CDR2 ANQGSEA. The CDR3 spells CSVDWGVGTDTQYF. The CDR3 DNA reads TGCAGCGTTGATTGGGGGGTGGGCACAGATACGCAGTATTTT.

The J gene is TRBJ2-3, the V gene TRBV11-2, with D uncertain. Per the germline V gene, CDR1 is SGHAT and CDR2 is FQNNGV. CDR3 size: 13 residues. Trimming stripped 0 bases from V and 0 bases from J, with 1 base between. CDR3 sequence: CASSLDSTDTQYF. CDR3 DNA sequence: TGTGCCAGCAGCTTAGACAGCACAGATACGCAGTATTTT.

The chain couples TRBV9 to TRBJ1-5; D uncertain. The V gene's germline CDR1 is SGDLS and CDR2 YYNGEE. The CDR3 consists of 14 residues. V was pared by 2 bases and J by 6 bases, with 12 bases between. The CDR3 sequence is CASSVETVPQPQHF. Written as DNA, the CDR3 is TGTGCCAGCAGCGTCGAGACTGTTCCTCAGCCCCAGCATTTT. The variable domain in full, with the rest retrieved from reference TRBV9 and TRBJ1-5, is DSGVTQTPKHLITATGQRVTLRCSPRSGDLSVYWYQQSLDQGLQFLIQYYNGEERAKGNILERFSAQQFPDLHSELNLSSLELGDSALYFCASSVETVPQPQHFGDGTRLSIL.